Sequencing of this T cell receptor beta chain was carried out in a study of cytomegalovirus exposure and HLA in healthy donors. The study ran its PCR with 60 Vbeta and 13 Jbeta primers. Generated by immunoSEQ multiplex PCR, the TCRdb table keeps only in-frame clones and is missing some. This table holds 140,000 to 150,000 clones, 78% found once. V was clipped by 3 bases and J by 0 bases; unmatched bases: 0. Germline CDR1 and CDR2: SGHRS and YFSETQ. This CDR3 is built from 15 residues. This receptor was obtained from a man aged 35-49 years in good health and CMV-seropositive. The sequenced material came from PBMCs. This chain uses TRBV5-1 with TRBJ1-3; 10 nucleotides align to TRBD1. The CDR3 DNA is TGCGCCAGCAGCTGGGACAGGGGCTCTGGAAACACCATATATTTT. This gives the protein CASSWDRGSGNTIYF.